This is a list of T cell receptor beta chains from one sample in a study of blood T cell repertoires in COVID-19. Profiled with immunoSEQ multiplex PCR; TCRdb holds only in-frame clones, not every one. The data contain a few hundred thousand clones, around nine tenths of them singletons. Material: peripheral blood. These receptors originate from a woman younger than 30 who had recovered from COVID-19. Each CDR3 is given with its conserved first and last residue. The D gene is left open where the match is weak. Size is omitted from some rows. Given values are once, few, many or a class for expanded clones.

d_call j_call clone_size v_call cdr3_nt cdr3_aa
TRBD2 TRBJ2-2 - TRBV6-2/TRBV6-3 TGTGCCAGCAGCTCCGGGACTAGGGAGCTGTTTTTT CASSSGTRELFF
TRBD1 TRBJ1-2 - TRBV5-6 TGTGCCAGCAGCGGCGACAGGGAAGGCCTTGGCTACACCTTC CASSGDREGLGYTF
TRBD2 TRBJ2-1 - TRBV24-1 TGTGCCACCAGTGATCCCGGGACTAGCGGGAATGAGCAGTTCTTC CATSDPGTSGNEQFF
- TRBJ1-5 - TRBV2 TGTGCCAGCAGTGAACCTGCGGTCGGGAGTGGCAATCAGCCCCAGCATTTT CASSEPAVGSGNQPQHF
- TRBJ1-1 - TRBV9 TGTGCCAGCAGCGCCCCTCGGGGTGAGGCGAACACTGAAGCTTTCTTT CASSAPRGEANTEAFF
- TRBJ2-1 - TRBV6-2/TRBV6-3 TGTGCCAGCAGTCACCGGGCAGGGGCTAGGTACAATGAGCAGTTCTTC CASSHRAGARYNEQFF
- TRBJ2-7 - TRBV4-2 TGTGCCAGCAGCCAAGATCCTACTCCCGGGGAGCAGTACTTC CASSQDPTPGEQYF
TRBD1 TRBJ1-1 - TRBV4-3 TGCGCCAGCAGCCATGGGGGGGACAGGGGTGAAGCTTTCTTT CASSHGGDRGEAFF
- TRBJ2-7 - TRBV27 TGTGCCAGCACCTCCCCAAACACCTACGAGCAGTACTTC CASTSPNTYEQYF
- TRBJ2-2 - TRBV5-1 TGCGCCAGCAGCTTGGTAGCGGTGAAGACCGGGGAGCTGTTTTTT CASSLVAVKTGELFF
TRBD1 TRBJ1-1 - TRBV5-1 TGCGCCAGCAGCGCCGTACCATCAACAGGGGCGGACACTGAAGCTTTCTTT CASSAVPSTGADTEAFF
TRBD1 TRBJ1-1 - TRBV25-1 TGTGCCAGCAGTGAAACAGGGGGGAACACTGAAGCTTTCTTT CASSETGGNTEAFF
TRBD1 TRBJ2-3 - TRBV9 TGTGCCAGCAGCATTAGGGAAGGGGGCAGGGATACGCAGTATTTT CASSIREGGRDTQYF
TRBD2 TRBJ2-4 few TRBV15 TGTGCCACCAGCAGAGAGTACGGCGGGAGGTTTGGAAACATTCAGTACTTC CATSREYGGRFGNIQYF
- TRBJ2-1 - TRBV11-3 TGTGCCAGCAGCTTGGGACATAACTACAATGAGCAGTTCTTC CASSLGHNYNEQFF
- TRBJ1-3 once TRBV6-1 TGTGCCAGCAGAGATACAGGTTCCTCTGGAAACACCATATATTTT CASRDTGSSGNTIYF
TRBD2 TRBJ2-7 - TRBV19 TGTGCCAGTAGTGCTAGCGGTAGCTCCTACGAGCAGTACTTC CASSASGSSYEQYF
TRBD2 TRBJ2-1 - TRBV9 TGTGCCAGCAGCCCGGGGACTAGCGGGAGCCAAGGCGGTGAGCAGTTCTTC CASSPGTSGSQGGEQFF